This T cell receptor (beta chain) was sequenced for a study of OX40 agonist ivuxolimab in advanced cancers. As for the study in general: Under the entry rules, prior anti-PD-1, anti-PD-L1 or anti-CTLA-4 therapy was allowed, and approximately 40% had some.

Sampling times: baseline, cycle 4 day 1, cycle 7 day 1. Germline CDR1 reads SGDLS; CDR2 reads YYNGEE. The CDR3 runs 16 residues. V gave up 5 bases and J gave up 2 bases; unmatched junction bases: 9. Assay: immunoSEQ multiplex PCR; the TCRdb copy retains only in-frame clones and omits some. This table has about 85,000 clones, 80% to 90% appearing once. Comment on this clone: Its antigen remains unknown.

Study findings and constraints: CD8+ T cells averaged more expanded clones than CD4+.

The sample in question was CD4+ or CD8+ T cells sorted from blood, obtained in a trial of the OX40 agonist ivuxolimab. This sequence originates from an adult with an advanced solid tumor such as melanoma, head and neck, liver or kidney cancer. V gene TRBV9 combines with J gene TRBJ2-3; 9 bases agree with TRBD1. The CDR3 nucleotides read TGTGCCAGCAGTGCTACGGACAGGGGATACACAGATACGCAGTATTTT. Translation: CASSATDRGYTDTQYF.